The 27 T cell receptor beta chains given below trace back to one sample, sequenced in a study of blood T cell repertoires in COVID-19. Clones were read by immunoSEQ multiplex PCR, and TCRdb kept only the in-frame ones, dropping some. The sample consists of roughly 250,000 clones, 75% to 85% of them appearing once. Sample: peripheral blood. The receptors derive from a human donor in a cohort sampled during active COVID-19.

The chain employs TRBV11-2 and TRBJ2-7, with D maybe TRBD1 (6 bases). CDR3 length: 16 amino acids. CDR1 is SGHAT, CDR2 FQNNGV, per germline. Trimming took off 4 bases at V and 1 base at J, with 17 bases between the two ends. The CDR3 here is CASSSIQGRGSYEQYF. DNA for the CDR3: TGTGCCAGCAGCTCCATACAGGGAAGAGGTTCCTACGAGCAGTACTTC.

As for this clone: Compared with germline, one end of the junction differs, possibly owing to a read error. The V and J genes are TRBV28 and TRBJ2-7; 14 bases are shared with TRBD2. Germline V CDR1 and CDR2: MDHEN, SYDVKM. The CDR3 contains 15 residues. DNA for the CDR3: TGTGCCAGCAGTTCCTCCGGGACTAGCGGGAGAACCTTGGACTTC. Translated: CASSSSGTSGRTLDF.

The chain joins TRBV6-6 to TRBJ1-2, with 7 nucleotides matching TRBD1. Losses at the gene ends were 0 bases for V and 5 bases for J; bases not matched to a gene: 9. This CDR3 has 16 residues. Germline CDR1 is MNHNY and CDR2 is SVGAGI (reference sequence). CDR3 DNA: TGTGCCAGCAGTTACTCGGGGGCAGGGGGTTATTATGGCTACACCTTC. Its translation: CASSYSGAGGYYGYTF.

This clone was counted a few times. V is TRBV5-6 and J is TRBJ2-7; D might be TRBD1 (6 bases). Between the trimmed V and J ends, which lost 3 bases and 3 bases, there was a span of 16 bases. CDR3 length: 15 amino acids. Germline V gene data show CDR1 as SGHDT and CDR2 as YYEEEE. CDR3: CASSSPTGSSYEQYF. CDR3 in DNA: TGTGCCAGCAGCTCCCCAACAGGGAGTAGCTACGAGCAGTACTTC.

This rearrangement joins TRBV18 to TRBJ1-1; 8 bases match TRBD1. CDR3 length equals 14 residues. J was trimmed by 1 base and V by 4 bases; bases with no gene match: 2. From germline, CDR1 is KGHSH and CDR2 LQKENI. Here the CDR3 reads CASSLTGENTEAFF. The CDR3 DNA reads TGTGCCAGCTCACTGACAGGGGAGAACACTGAAGCTTTCTTT.

The rearrangement uses TRBV7-9 and TRBJ1-1; 7 bases align to TRBD1. The CDR3 has 15 residues. Germline V CDR1 and CDR2: SEHNR, FQNEAQ (reference sequence). The J segment lost 4 bases and the V segment lost 5 bases, leaving 10 bases of the junction unmatched. The DNA of the CDR3 is TGTGCCAGCAGCGTTCAGAGGGGGCAAGGCACTGAAGCTTTCTTT. It is translated as CASSVQRGQGTEAFF. Full variable domain (outside the CDR3, taken from reference TRBV7-9 and TRBJ1-1): DTGVSQNPRHKITKRGQNVTFRCDPISEHNRLYWYRQTLGQGPEFLTYFQNEAQLEKSRLLSDRFSAERPKGSFSTLEIQRTEQGDSAMYLCASSVQRGQGTEAFFGQGTRLTVV.

This rearrangement joins TRBV7-9 to TRBJ1-1, with TRBD1 as a possible D gene (6 bases). Germline lookup yields CDR1 SEHNR and CDR2 FQNEAQ (reference sequence). The CDR3 runs 11 residues. Trimming removed 5 bases at V and 7 bases at J, with 8 bases between. This CDR3 reads CASSKQGEAFF. The CDR3 DNA sequence: TGTGCCAGCAGCAAACAGGGTGAAGCTTTCTTT.

This rearrangement joins TRBV10-3 to TRBJ2-1, with TRBD2 matching 12 bases. The CDR3 runs 17 residues. The V segment lost 3 bases and the J segment 2 bases; nucleotides outside the gene matches: 5. The germline V gene has CDR1 ENHRY and CDR2 SYGVKD. CDR3 in DNA: TGTGCCATCAGTGACTCTAGCGGGGGGGACGCCTACAATGAGCAGTTCTTC. Protein: CAISDSSGGDAYNEQFF.

Comments on this clone: The same CDR3 is also encoded by other DNA sequences in this sample. The V gene is TRBV24-1, the J gene TRBJ2-7; TRBD2 matches at 8 bases. Germline trimming cut 4 bases from V and 6 bases from J; bases unmatched to any gene: 4. Germline V gene sequence: CDR1 KGHDR, CDR2 SFDVKD. The CDR3 is 13 amino acids. CDR3 coding DNA: TGTGCCACCAGTGACCCGGGAGGGGGCGAGCAGTACTTC. It yields the protein CATSDPGGGEQYF.

The CDR3 DNA sequence: TGTGCCAGCATCGGACATACCGGTCAGCCCCAGCATTTT. This translates into CASIGHTGQPQHF. J is TRBJ1-5 and V is TRBV6-5, with D possibly matching TRBD1 (5 bases). Germline CDR1 and CDR2: MNHEY and SVGAGI. V lost 7 bases to trimming and J lost 6 bases, with 13 bases between them. The CDR3 is 13 amino acids.

This chain uses TRBV5-6 with TRBJ2-3, with D tentatively TRBD2 (6 bases). CDR3 length: 16 residues. The germline V gene has CDR1 SGHDT and CDR2 YYEEEE. Deletions cut 0 bases from V and 0 bases from J, with 11 bases between. The CDR3 loop reads CASSLGSGVSTDTQYF. CDR3 DNA sequence: TGTGCCAGCAGCTTGGGTAGCGGAGTAAGCACAGATACGCAGTATTTT.

The rearrangement uses TRBV19 and TRBJ1-5, with TRBD1 as a possible D gene (6 bases). V lost 3 bases and J lost 5, with 11 bases in between. This CDR3 spans 14 amino acids. Germline CDR1 LNHDA, CDR2 SQIVND (reference sequence). The CDR3 DNA reads TGTGCCAGTAGTATCTACAGGGCTTATCAGCCCCAGCATTTT. Residues: CASSIYRAYQPQHF.

This chain connects TRBV30 to TRBJ2-5, with 9 bases lining up with TRBD1. Germline CDR1 and CDR2: GTSNPN and SVGIG (reference sequence). The J segment lost 6 bases and the V segment lost 5 bases, leaving 4 bases of the junction unmatched. The CDR3 loop spans 12 amino acids. The CDR3 spells CAWGGQGKTQYF. The CDR3 coding sequence is TGTGCCTGGGGGGGACAGGGAAAGACCCAGTACTTC.

This clone occurred a few times. The chain has TRBV30 and TRBJ2-3; TRBD2 agrees at 11 bases. The junction had 4 bases not matched to a gene; V was cut back by 2 bases and J by 0 bases. Per germline, CDR1 GTSNPN and CDR2 SVGIG (reference sequence). This CDR3 region has 16 residues. CDR3 residues: CAWSIGLAGSTDTQYF. The DNA for the CDR3 is TGTGCCTGGAGTATAGGACTAGCGGGTAGCACAGATACGCAGTATTTT.

This chain joins TRBV7-9 and TRBJ2-1, with D perhaps matching TRBD2 (6 bases). V lost 3 bases and J lost 4, with 7 bases in between. There are 13 residues in the CDR3. Germline loops: CDR1 SEHNR, CDR2 FQNEAQ (reference sequence). Written as DNA, the CDR3 is TGTGCCAGCAGCTTTGGGGGGTACAATGAGCAGTTCTTC. This sequence encodes CASSFGGYNEQFF.

In its sample, this clone is large (0.1 to 1%). This sequence joins TRBV5-1 and TRBJ2-3; TRBD1 aligns across 7 bases. The CDR3 is 14 residues long. Germline-derived CDR1 and CDR2 are SGHRS and YFSETQ. Unmatched junction bases numbered 4, after V lost 1 base and J lost 5 bases. Here the CDR3 reads CASSLRGQGDTQYF. CDR3 nucleotides: TGCGCCAGCAGCTTGAGGGGGCAAGGAGATACGCAGTATTTT.

This rearrangement joins TRBV27 to TRBJ1-2; D not certain. CDR1 MNHEY and CDR2 SMNVEV come from the germline V gene (reference sequence). The V and J ends lost 0 bases and 1 base respectively, with 9 bases between them. The CDR3 has 15 residues. CDR3 nucleotides: TGTGCCAGCAGTTTATCGAGGGCCAGTAACTATGGCTACACCTTC. Its translation: CASSLSRASNYGYTF.

The chain couples TRBV4-1 to TRBJ2-4, with D possibly being TRBD1 (6 bases). V lost 1 base and J 7 bases, leaving 23 bases between the germline ends. The V gene's germline CDR1 is MGHRA and CDR2 YSYEKL. The CDR3 length is 18 residues. CDR3 residues: CASSQGINRGSRGNIQYF. In DNA form, the CDR3 reads TGCGCCAGCAGCCAAGGAATAAATAGGGGGAGCCGAGGGAACATTCAGTACTTC.

The CDR3 DNA follows: TGCGCCAGCAGCAATCGACAGTCTAGCACAGATACGCAGTATTTT. Translation: CASSNRQSSTDTQYF. This chain connects TRBV4-1 to TRBJ2-3; TRBD1 might be the D (5 bases). Germline loops: CDR1 MGHRA, CDR2 YSYEKL. V lost 5 bases and J 0 bases, leaving 12 bases between the germline ends. The CDR3 is 15 residues long.

This clone was found a few times. This chain connects TRBV19 to TRBJ2-2; TRBD1 agrees at 10 bases. CDR3 size: 14 residues. Germline V gene data show CDR1 as LNHDA and CDR2 as SQIVND (reference sequence). The ends lost 10 bases at V and 3 bases at J; junction bases unmatched: 5. This CDR3 is CATQTGGYTGELFF. As DNA, the CDR3 is TGTGCCACCCAGACAGGGGGCTACACCGGGGAGCTGTTTTTT.

The chain has TRBV19 and TRBJ2-7; D possibly corresponds to TRBD1 (5 bases). With 4 bases removed from V and 0 bases from J, the gap between germline ends came to 10 bases. CDR1 LNHDA and CDR2 SQIVND come from the germline V gene (reference sequence). The CDR3 contains 14 residues. CDR3 sequence: CASSKGASSYEQYF. CDR3 sequence (DNA): TGTGCCAGTAGTAAAGGGGCAAGCTCCTACGAGCAGTACTTC.

The CDR3 DNA reads TGTGCCAGCACGCTCCTACTGAACACTGAAGCTTTCTTT. Protein sequence: CASTLLLNTEAFF. The chain joins TRBV6-5 to TRBJ1-1; D gene unclear. V lost 7 bases, J lost 0 bases, and 9 bases lay in between. Per the germline V gene, CDR1 is MNHEY and CDR2 is SVGAGI. CDR3 length: 13 residues.

The chain is built from TRBV6-5 and TRBJ1-1, with D perhaps matching TRBD1 (6 bases). Germline lookup yields CDR1 MNHEY and CDR2 SVGAGI. The CDR3 has 12 residues. V was pared by 4 bases and J by 7 bases, with 10 bases between. CDR3 coding DNA: TGTGCCAGCAGTTTTGGGGGCGGTGAAGCTTTCTTT. It yields the protein CASSFGGGEAFF.

The chain links TRBV7-8 to TRBJ2-3; 7 nucleotides match TRBD2. The junction had 2 bases not matched to a gene; V was cut back by 0 bases and J by 8 bases. Germline V gene sequence: CDR1 SGHVS, CDR2 FQNEAQ. The CDR3 covers 13 residues. CDR3 sequence (DNA): TGTGCCAGCAGCTTAGCGGGGGGGGTTACGCAGTATTTT. Translation: CASSLAGGVTQYF.

This clone was detected a few times. The CDR3: CASSKWGGKSHNEQFF. The CDR3 DNA follows: TGTGCCAGCAGCAAATGGGGCGGGAAATCCCACAATGAGCAGTTCTTC. This chain uses TRBV21-1 with TRBJ2-1; the DNA was not compared with TRBD2, the D call given in the table. TRBV21-1 is a pseudogene segment. The CDR3 runs to 16 residues.

The CDR3 here is CASSLILGDSAFF. CDR3 sequence (DNA): TGTGCCAGCAGTTTAATCCTAGGGGACAGTGCTTTCTTT. The V call is TRBV28, the J call TRBJ1-1; 7 bases map to TRBD1. The germline V gene encodes CDR1 MDHEN and CDR2 SYDVKM. Trimming took 2 bases from V and 11 from J; bases not matched to a gene: 8. This CDR3 has 13 residues.

The gene calls are TRBV7-2 and TRBJ1-6; D is ambiguous. CDR3 length equals 17 residues. Germline V lookup: CDR1 SGHTA, CDR2 FQGNSA. Deletions cut 1 base from V and 4 bases from J, with 14 bases between. CDR3 coding DNA: TGTGCCAGCAGCTTAGAAAGCGGCAAAGGTTATAATTCACCCCTCCACTTT. Translating it yields CASSLESGKGYNSPLHF.